A single sample is the source of the 18 T cell receptor beta chains below, sequenced in a study of cytomegalovirus exposure and HLA in healthy donors. PCR employed 60 Vbeta and 13 Jbeta primers. Produced via immunoSEQ multiplex PCR; TCRdb's table is partial and in-frame only. The sample shows some 90,000 clones, roughly 79% of them seen only once. Sequenced: PBMCs. The receptors shown here come from a young man in good health and CMV-seronegative.

J is TRBJ2-7 and V is TRBV5-1; 10 nucleotides line up with TRBD1. V shed 6 bases, J shed 2 bases, and the junction held 8 bases outside the gene matches. CDR3 length: 15 amino acids. The germline V gene encodes CDR1 SGHRS and CDR2 YFSETQ. The CDR3 here is CASTRRDRGAYEQYV. DNA of the CDR3: TGCGCCAGCACCAGAAGGGACAGGGGCGCCTACGAGCAGTACGTC.

This clone was seen only a few times. The genes are TRBV9 and TRBJ1-4; maybe TRBD1 (5 bases). Germline-derived CDR1 and CDR2 are SGDLS and YYNGEE. The V and J ends lost 4 bases and 2 bases respectively, with 9 bases between them. This CDR3 spans 14 amino acids. The chain's CDR3 is CASSPGGTNEKLFF. The CDR3 DNA reads TGTGCCAGCAGCCCGGGGGGGACTAATGAAAAACTGTTTTTT. The whole variable domain, filled in from reference TRBV9 and TRBJ1-4, reads DSGVTQTPKHLITATGQRVTLRCSPRSGDLSVYWYQQSLDQGLQFLIQYYNGEERAKGNILERFSAQQFPDLHSELNLSSLELGDSALYFCASSPGGTNEKLFFGSGTQLSVL.

The chain joins TRBV11-3 to TRBJ1-2; perhaps TRBD1 as D (5 bases). This CDR3 has 15 residues. The germline V gene has CDR1 SGHNT and CDR2 YENEEA. Trimming pared 2 bases from V and 2 bases from J, leaving 12 bases between. CDR3 sequence (DNA): TGTGCCAGCAGCTTAAGCACAGGACCCAACTATGGCTACACCTTC. This codes for CASSLSTGPNYGYTF.

V is TRBV5-1 and J is TRBJ2-3; 10 nucleotides agree with TRBD1. V lost 1 base, J lost 1 base, and 3 bases stayed unmatched. Germline loops: CDR1 SGHRS, CDR2 YFSETQ. This CDR3 has 16 amino acids. In nucleotides, the CDR3 is TGCGCCAGCAGCTTGTTTGGGACAGGGGGCACAGATACGCAGTATTTT. It is translated as CASSLFGTGGTDTQYF.

A word on this clone: One end of the junction varies from germline; a read error may be responsible. The rearrangement uses TRBV14 and TRBJ2-4; TRBD2 might be the D (7 bases). Germline V gives CDR1 SGHDN, CDR2 FVKESK. CDR3 size: 13 residues. CDR3 residues: CASSQVRGGVRNF. The CDR3 nucleotides read TGTGCCAGCAGCCAGGTCAGGGGAGGGGTGAGGAACTTC.

V is TRBV29-1 and J is TRBJ2-5; 8 nucleotides match TRBD1. From germline, CDR1 is SQVTM and CDR2 ANQGSEA. The CDR3 length is 14 residues. The V gene end was trimmed by 5 bases and the J gene end by 4 bases; junction bases not matched to a gene: 9. Written as DNA, the CDR3 is TGCAGCGTTACTCACCAGGGGGCAGGAGAGACCCAGTACTTC. Encoded protein: CSVTHQGAGETQYF.

The chain couples TRBV6-5 to TRBJ2-7; TRBD2 is a possible D gene (6 bases). The CDR3 runs 15 residues. CDR1 is MNHEY, CDR2 SVGAGI, per germline. The V end lost 6 bases, the J end lost 1 base, and 16 bases lay between the germline ends. The CDR3 DNA follows: TGTGCCAGCAGGGGGGGATATATCTATTCCTACGAGCAGTACTTC. It codes for CASRGGYIYSYEQYF.

The chain couples TRBV7-9 to TRBJ2-1; TRBD2 matches 14 bases. CDR1 is SEHNR, CDR2 FQNEAQ, per germline (reference sequence). The CDR3 is 16 amino acids. With 3 bases clipped from V and 2 bases from J, the junction kept 0 bases outside the gene matches. In DNA, the CDR3 is TGTGCCAGCAGCTTGGGACTAGCGGGAGCCTACAATGAGCAGTTCTTC. This gives the protein CASSLGLAGAYNEQFF.

The chain joins TRBV7-6 to TRBJ1-4; 8 bases fit TRBD1. V shed 4 bases, J shed 0 bases, and the junction held 4 bases outside the gene matches. From germline, CDR1 is SGHVS and CDR2 FNYEAQ. The CDR3 is 16 residues long. This CDR3 is CASSSETGATNEKLFF. CDR3 sequence (DNA): TGTGCCAGCAGCTCAGAGACAGGGGCAACTAATGAAAAACTGTTTTTT.

The J gene is TRBJ2-7, the V gene TRBV9; D not resolved. Trimming removed 0 bases from V and 4 bases from J, with 11 bases in between. Germline CDR1 is SGDLS and CDR2 is YYNGEE. The length of the CDR3 is 14 residues. The CDR3 region is CASSVGAGSYEQYF. The CDR3 bases are TGTGCCAGCAGCGTAGGAGCAGGCTCGTACGAGCAGTACTTC.

The V and J genes are TRBV5-6 and TRBJ2-5; possibly TRBD2 for D (6 bases). TRBJ2-7 matches the DNA end more closely, so the J call is doubtful. This CDR3 comprises 14 residues. Germline loops: CDR1 SGHDT, CDR2 YYEEEE. The CDR3 here is CASSLGFVGGEQYF. The CDR3 DNA reads TGTGCCAGCAGCTTGGGGTTTGTGGGAGGCGAGCAGTACTTC.

The chain recombines TRBV27 with TRBJ2-7, with 9 bases fitting TRBD2. The CDR3 has 13 amino acids. Per germline, CDR1 MNHEY and CDR2 SMNVEV (reference sequence). The V gene end was trimmed by 6 bases and the J gene end by 2 bases; junction bases not matched to a gene: 2. The CDR3 spells CASRLAGPYEQYF. The CDR3 bases are TGTGCCAGCAGGCTAGCGGGGCCCTACGAGCAGTACTTC.

This clone has more than one count but fewer than ten. This chain's CDR3 is CASSDGDRDEETQYF. CDR3 sequence (DNA): TGTGCCAGCAGTGATGGGGACAGGGATGAAGAGACCCAGTACTTC. The J gene is TRBJ2-5, the V gene TRBV6-1; TRBD1 aligns across 9 bases. CDR3 length equals 15 residues. J lost 3 bases, V lost 3 bases, and 5 bases had no gene match. Germline V gives CDR1 MNHNS, CDR2 SASEGT.

V usage is TRBV11-1 and J usage is TRBJ2-7; 10 positions match TRBD2. The CDR3 contains 15 residues. J was trimmed by 4 bases and V by 1 base; bases with no gene match: 4. Germline V gives CDR1 SGHAT, CDR2 FQDESV (reference sequence). The CDR3 region is CASSLGGLAEYEQYV. The CDR3 DNA reads as TGTGCCAGCAGCTTAGGAGGACTAGCGGAATACGAGCAGTACGTC.

On this clone itself: Other nucleotide sequences from this sample produce the same CDR3. This chain connects TRBV27 to TRBJ2-7; 7 nucleotides match TRBD1. CDR3 size: 14 residues. Per the germline V gene, CDR1 is MNHEY and CDR2 is SMNVEV (reference sequence). Losses at the gene ends were 6 bases for V and 2 bases for J; bases not matched to a gene: 7. Here the CDR3 reads CASSLGRGPYEQYV. The CDR3 region has the DNA TGTGCCAGCAGCTTAGGAAGGGGGCCCTACGAGCAGTACGTC.

The J gene is TRBJ2-7, the V gene TRBV6-6, with D unresolved. V dropped 0 bases and J dropped 2 bases, with 8 bases sitting between them. The V gene's germline CDR1 is MNHNY and CDR2 SVGAGI (reference sequence). The length of the CDR3 is 14 residues. CDR3 loop: CASSYSPTPYEQYF. As DNA, the CDR3 is TGTGCCAGCAGTTACTCCCCGACTCCCTACGAGCAGTACTTC.

The rearrangement uses TRBV2 and TRBJ2-1; 13 bases line up with TRBD2. The CDR3 spans 15 residues. The J segment lost 5 bases and the V segment lost 6 bases, leaving 4 bases of the junction unmatched. Germline V gives CDR1 SNHLY, CDR2 FYNNEI. The CDR3 DNA follows: TGTGCCAGCAGGACCGGGACTAGCGGGAACAATGAGCAGTTCTTC. Translating gives CASRTGTSGNNEQFF.

V gene TRBV4-3 combines with J gene TRBJ2-2; 7 bases match TRBD2. The V gene end was trimmed by 4 bases and the J gene end by 6 bases; junction bases not matched to a gene: 14. In germline, CDR1 is LGHNA, CDR2 YSLEER. This CDR3 is built from 17 residues. The CDR3 loop reads CASSRFRVPGGAGELFF. The CDR3 DNA reads TGCGCCAGCAGCCGATTCCGGGTCCCGGGGGGTGCCGGGGAGCTGTTTTTT.